This TCR beta chain was documented in a study of blood T cell repertoires in COVID-19. Looking at the study overall: In each case, the material was cDNA or gDNA derived from T cells, B-cell-depleted T cells, or PBMCs.

The CDR3 is 17 residues long. Germline assignment: CDR1 LGHDT and CDR2 YNNKEL (reference sequence). The junction had 8 bases not matched to a gene; V was cut back by 1 base and J by 1 base. In the original analysis: Amplified reference gene primers provided the basis for estimating nucleated cell counts. Libraries were prepared by immunoSEQ multiplex PCR; TCRdb keeps only in-frame clonotypes and omits some of them. The V and J calls and clone size are taken from that table; D and trimming were inferred from the DNA. The sample consists of around 360,000 clones, over 75% of them appearing once. The study recruited people aged 18 to 89 years across roughly 23 US areas. Symptom resolution, clearance, or two negative PCRs marked the recovered donors of Cohort 3.

The sample taken for sequencing was PBMCs or T cells enriched from blood (not recorded which). The sequence came from a woman between 25 and 40 years old who had recovered from COVID-19. This chain joins TRBV3-1 (or the pseudogene TRBV3-2) and TRBJ1-2; TRBD1 matches 8 bases. CDR3 in DNA: TGTGCCAGCAGCCAAGGGGAGGACAGGGATTATAACTATGGCTACACCTTC. Protein: CASSQGEDRDYNYGYTF.